This TCR beta chain comes out of a study of blood T cells in healthy people across ages. General study findings and limits: Naive T cell percentage showed a strong correlation with the diversity of TCR beta.

There are many counts of this clonotype. Its target is not known. A sample-barcoded 5' primer and a J-beta primer mix were used in a second PCR of about 7 to 11 cycles. MiXCR was run by TCRdb on the 5' RACE reads, yielding one entry per CDR3 protein. The sample holds under 2,000,000 distinct CDR3 sequences; roughly 49% are singletons and the top ten take roughly 2.1%. The V and J ends lost 1 base and 6 bases, in that order; junction bases with no gene match: 0. The CDR3 totals 14 residues. The receptor comes from a middle-aged woman in good health. Material: blood. The J gene is TRBJ1-5, the V gene TRBV12-3 or TRBV12-4, with 10 bases matching TRBD1. The CDR3 DNA is TGTGCCAGCAGTTTAGGGACAGGGGGTCAGCCCCAGCATTTT. Its protein product is CASSLGTGGQPQHF.